This T cell receptor (beta chain) comes out of a study of control samples from healthy donors and cancer patients. The table came from immunoSEQ multiplex PCR; TCRdb's copy has only in-frame clones and leaves some out. The data contain roughly 150,000 clones, roughly 88% of them seen just once; the ten biggest clones take up about 1.8%. There are 16 residues in the CDR3. Germline V CDR1 and CDR2: MGHRA, YSYEKL. V was cut by 4 bases and J by 2 bases, with 12 bases left in between. The receptor comes from a young man in good health. The rearrangement joins TRBV4-1 to TRBJ2-6; perhaps TRBD2 as D (6 bases). Sequencing was performed on blood. CDR3 bases: TGCGCCAGCAGCCTCGGAGGGTTCGCTGGGGCCAACGTCCTGACTTTC. Protein sequence: CASSLGGFAGANVLTF.